The 27 T cell receptor beta chains below all came from one sample that was sequenced in a study of blood T cell repertoires in COVID-19. Clones were read by immunoSEQ multiplex PCR, and TCRdb kept only the in-frame ones, dropping some. The sample has about 480,000 clones, 75% to 90% seen once. The sequenced sample was PBMCs or T cells enriched from blood (not recorded which). These receptors all stem from a woman aged 55-70 years who had recovered from COVID-19.

This clone came up a few times. CDR3 loop: CASSPGTGRDTIYF. In DNA, the CDR3 is TGTGCCAGCAGTCCGGGGACAGGGAGAGACACCATATATTTT. The chain has TRBV2 and TRBJ1-3, with 9 bases matching TRBD1. Trimming cost V 5 bases and J 8 bases; bases outside gene matches: 7. Germline CDR1 reads SNHLY; CDR2 reads FYNNEI. This CDR3 has 14 residues. The full variable domain, with the rest looked up from reference TRBV2 and TRBJ1-3, is EPEVTQTPSHQVTQMGQEVILRCVPISNHLYFYWYRQILGQKVEFLVSFYNNEISEKSEIFDDQFSVERPDGSNFTLKIRSTKLEDSAMYFCASSPGTGRDTIYFGEGSWLTVV.

The rearrangement uses TRBV4-1 and TRBJ2-7, with 8 bases that match TRBD1. CDR3 length: 15 amino acids. In germline, CDR1 is MGHRA, CDR2 YSYEKL. Losses at the gene ends were 0 bases for V and 7 bases for J; bases not matched to a gene: 8. The CDR3 here is CASSQEGRGLGEQYF. The CDR3 region has the DNA TGCGCCAGCAGCCAAGAGGGCAGGGGGCTGGGAGAGCAGTACTTC.

In this sample, this clone turned up a few times. The CDR3 DNA reads as TGTGCCAGCAACCCGGACTTAAGTAGTTCACCCCTCCACTTT. Protein: CASNPDLSSSPLHF. This chain links TRBV2 with TRBJ1-6; D gene ambiguous. The CDR3 has 14 residues. V was trimmed by 7 bases and J by 9 bases, leaving 16 bases between them. Looked up from germline, CDR1 is SNHLY and CDR2 is FYNNEI.

This rearrangement joins TRBV2 to TRBJ1-1; D call uncertain. The CDR3 loop spans 13 amino acids. CDR1 SNHLY and CDR2 FYNNEI come from the germline V gene. Trimming removed 6 bases at V and 2 bases at J, with 10 bases between. The CDR3 nucleotides read TGTGCCAGCAGGTCCATACTAAACACTGAAGCTTTCTTT. It translates to CASRSILNTEAFF. The entire variable domain, with the rest obtained from reference TRBV2 and TRBJ1-1, is as follows: EPEVTQTPSHQVTQMGQEVILRCVPISNHLYFYWYRQILGQKVEFLVSFYNNEISEKSEIFDDQFSVERPDGSNFTLKIRSTKLEDSAMYFCASRSILNTEAFFGQGTRLTVV.

The rearrangement joins TRBV6-5 to TRBJ1-6; D is unclear. The germline V gene has CDR1 MNHEY and CDR2 SVGAGI. The CDR3 is 14 amino acids. V gave up 8 bases and J gave up 9 bases, with 17 bases separating them. Here the CDR3 DNA reads TGTGCCAGCTCCTTGGCTGGAGGAAGTTCACCCCTCCACTTT. Its translation is CASSLAGGSSPLHF.

The chain combines TRBV28 with TRBJ2-5; perhaps TRBD2 as D (6 bases). Per the germline V gene, CDR1 is MDHEN and CDR2 is SYDVKM. This CDR3 comprises 12 residues. V gave up 6 bases and J gave up 6 bases, with 11 bases separating them. For the CDR3, the DNA is TGTGCCAGCAGAGGGAGGTGGAAGACCCAGTACTTC. This encodes CASRGRWKTQYF.

In its sample, this clone was seen once. The chain links TRBV30 to TRBJ1-1; D not certain. The CDR3 totals 11 residues. Per the germline V gene, CDR1 is GTSNPN and CDR2 is SVGIG (reference sequence). V was pared by 2 bases and J by 7 bases, with 8 bases between. The CDR3 sequence: CAWSRAREAFF. In DNA form, the CDR3 reads TGTGCCTGGAGTCGAGCCCGTGAAGCTTTCTTT.

The V and J genes are TRBV15 and TRBJ1-6; TRBD1 agrees at 7 bases. CDR1 and CDR2 (germline): LNHNV, YYDKDF (reference sequence). The CDR3 runs 16 residues. V was pared by 0 bases and J by 6 bases, with 5 bases of the junction left unmatched. The DNA for the CDR3 is TGTGCCACCAGCAGAGAAGACAGGGCTAGTAATTCACCCCTCCACTTT. The encoded protein is CATSREDRASNSPLHF.

The chain couples TRBV5-1 to TRBJ1-3; a weak D match, TRBD1 (6 bases). Germline V CDR1 and CDR2: SGHRS, YFSETQ. With 1 base removed from V and 1 base from J, the gap between germline ends came to 12 bases. This CDR3 is 16 amino acids long. The CDR3 loop is CASSLRHRASGNTIYF. As DNA, the CDR3 is TGCGCCAGCAGCTTGAGGCACAGGGCATCTGGAAACACCATATATTTT.

The J gene is TRBJ1-6, the V gene TRBV30, with a tentative D call TRBD1 (5 bases). Trimming stripped 0 bases from V and 7 bases from J, with 13 bases between. Germline V gives CDR1 GTSNPN, CDR2 SVGIG (reference sequence). The CDR3 is 15 amino acids. CDR3 residues: CAWSVRGTVNSPLHF. CDR3 sequence (DNA): TGTGCCTGGAGTGTACGGGGGACGGTAAATTCACCCCTCCACTTT.

This chain connects TRBV7-8 to TRBJ1-5; possible D gene TRBD1, 6 bases. This CDR3 is 16 amino acids long. Trimming removed 1 base at V and 2 bases at J, with 12 bases between. Germline V CDR1 and CDR2: SGHVS, FQNEAQ. CDR3 bases: TGTGCCAGCAGCTTAGGAAAGGCAGGGGGCAATCAGCCCCAGCATTTT. Translated: CASSLGKAGGNQPQHF.

The count of this clone is one. The rearrangement joins TRBV28 to TRBJ1-4; D is ambiguous. Per the germline V gene, CDR1 is MDHEN and CDR2 is SYDVKM. Trimming stripped 1 base from V and 6 bases from J, with 9 bases between. This CDR3 is built from 14 residues. DNA of the CDR3: TGTGCCAGCAGTTTATTCGACGGGGATGAAAAACTGTTTTTT. Amino acid sequence: CASSLFDGDEKLFF. The variable domain in full, with the rest retrieved from reference TRBV28 and TRBJ1-4, is DVKVTQSSRYLVKRTGEKVFLECVQDMDHENMFWYRQDPGLGLRLIYFSYDVKMKEKGDIPEGYSVSREKKERFSLILESASTNQTSMYLCASSLFDGDEKLFFGSGTQLSVL.

This clone appeared a single time. Written as DNA, the CDR3 is TGTGCCAGCAGCGCTGGCGGGGGCCGGACCGGGGAGCTGTTTTTT. The encoded protein is CASSAGGGRTGELFF. The chain links TRBV7-7 to TRBJ2-2, with D perhaps TRBD2 (7 bases). V lost 5 bases to trimming and J lost 5 bases, with 15 bases between them. This CDR3 region has 15 residues. CDR1 is SSHAT, CDR2 FNYEAQ, per germline (reference sequence).

The rearrangement uses TRBV2 and TRBJ2-5; weak D call: TRBD1 (6 bases). This CDR3 is 12 amino acids long. Germline V gives CDR1 SNHLY, CDR2 FYNNEI. V was pared by 7 bases and J by 2 bases, with 8 bases between. The CDR3 here is CASNGQQETQYF. The DNA for the CDR3 is TGTGCCAGCAACGGACAGCAAGAGACCCAGTACTTC.

The V gene is TRBV10-3, the J gene TRBJ2-3, with a weak D call TRBD2 (5 bases). Trimming removed 8 bases from V and 3 bases from J, with 9 bases in between. Germline V lookup: CDR1 ENHRY, CDR2 SYGVKD. The CDR3 consists of 12 residues. The CDR3 protein is CAIAADTDTQYF. DNA for the CDR3: TGTGCCATCGCAGCGGATACAGATACGCAGTATTTT.

The CDR3 DNA sequence: TGTGCCAGCAGTAGTGCAGGGGTGTCGGGCTACACCTTC. It encodes CASSSAGVSGYTF. The chain has TRBV5-6 and TRBJ1-2; the D gene is possibly TRBD1 (6 bases). The V and J ends lost 5 bases and 8 bases respectively, with 16 bases between them. CDR3 length equals 13 residues. Germline lookup yields CDR1 SGHDT and CDR2 YYEEEE.

The chain recombines TRBV25-1 with TRBJ2-7, with 8 bases fitting TRBD1. Germline CDR1 is MGHDK and CDR2 is SYGVNS. Germline trimming cut 4 bases from V and 6 bases from J; bases unmatched to any gene: 5. The CDR3 is made up of 13 amino acids. DNA of the CDR3: TGTGCCAGCAGTGGACAGGGGATGCGCGAGCAGTACGTC. Its protein product is CASSGQGMREQYV.

The rearrangement links TRBV5-1 to TRBJ1-4, with a possible D match to TRBD1 (5 bases). Per the germline V gene, CDR1 is SGHRS and CDR2 is YFSETQ. CDR3 size: 15 residues. Trimming took off 0 bases at V and 3 bases at J, with 9 bases between the two ends. The CDR3 DNA sequence: TGCGCCAGCAGCTTGGCCGGGGGGGCTAATGAAAAACTGTTTTTT. The encoded protein is CASSLAGGANEKLFF.

This clone was seen only once. V usage is TRBV4-1 and J usage is TRBJ1-1; D is possibly TRBD1 (5 bases). The length of the CDR3 is 14 residues. V lost 4 bases, J lost 1 base, and 10 bases lay in between. Looked up from germline, CDR1 is MGHRA and CDR2 is YSYEKL. The CDR3 DNA is TGCGCCAGCAGCCTCGGGACTGAGAACACTGAAGCTTTCTTT. This translates into CASSLGTENTEAFF.

The V and J genes are TRBV5-5 and TRBJ2-5, with D possibly matching TRBD1 (5 bases). The CDR3 covers 16 residues. Germline lookup yields CDR1 SGHKS and CDR2 YYEKEE (reference sequence). Trimming took off 1 base at V and 2 bases at J, with 15 bases between the two ends. The CDR3 is CASSLYWAQGQETQYF. DNA of the CDR3: TGTGCCAGCAGCTTGTATTGGGCCCAGGGACAAGAGACCCAGTACTTC.

The chain uses TRBV11-2 and TRBJ2-3; the match to TRBD2 covers 7 bases. Germline loops: CDR1 SGHAT, CDR2 FQNNGV. This CDR3 comprises 14 residues. V shed 4 bases, J shed 2 bases, and the junction held 3 bases outside the gene matches. CDR3 coding DNA: TGTGCCAGCAGCTGGGGGGGGGACACAGATACGCAGTATTTT. The encoded protein is CASSWGGDTDTQYF.

The chain joins TRBV7-2 to TRBJ1-6; the D gene is possibly TRBD1 (6 bases). V shed 3 bases and J shed 6 bases, with 9 bases lying between them. CDR1 is SGHTA, CDR2 FQGNSA, per germline. This CDR3 has 14 amino acids. The CDR3 here is CASSFRTVNSPLHF. CDR3 coding DNA: TGTGCCAGCAGCTTCCGGACAGTTAATTCACCCCTCCACTTT.

The rearrangement joins TRBV18 to TRBJ2-5; 9 nucleotides match TRBD2. CDR3 size: 13 residues. J gave up 7 bases and V 4 bases, and 4 bases lay outside the gene matches. Germline CDR1 is KGHSH and CDR2 is LQKENI. The DNA for the CDR3 is TGTGCCAGCTCACTTAGCGGGGGCGCGACCCAGTACTTC. Amino acids: CASSLSGGATQYF.

The gene calls are TRBV15 and TRBJ1-2; no definite D call. The V gene lost 9 bases and the J gene lost 6 bases, with 11 bases spanning the gap. This CDR3 is built from 11 residues. The germline gives CDR1 LNHNV, CDR2 YYDKDF (reference sequence). CDR3 residues: CATVSRNGYTF. Written as DNA, the CDR3 is TGTGCCACTGTCAGTCGCAATGGCTACACCTTC.

V gene TRBV5-1 combines with J gene TRBJ2-1; D unclear. The V gene's germline CDR1 is SGHRS and CDR2 YFSETQ. V dropped 3 bases and J dropped 0 bases, with 13 bases sitting between them. The CDR3 has 16 amino acids. CDR3 residues: CASSSSNPSSYNEQFF. In DNA, the CDR3 is TGCGCCAGCAGCTCTTCAAACCCGAGCTCCTACAATGAGCAGTTCTTC.

The J gene is TRBJ1-2, the V gene TRBV19; D is uncertain. Germline CDR1 and CDR2: LNHDA and SQIVND (reference sequence). The V end lost 2 bases, the J end lost 8 bases, and 15 bases lay between the germline ends. CDR3 size: 14 residues. The CDR3 nucleotides read TGTGCCAGTAGTATATCACCCCTGTTCGGGGGCTACACCTTC. This codes for CASSISPLFGGYTF.

The J gene is TRBJ2-5, the V gene TRBV24-1; 7 positions match TRBD1. This CDR3 region has 17 residues. The V gene's germline CDR1 is KGHDR and CDR2 SFDVKD. J was trimmed by 1 base and V by 3 bases; bases with no gene match: 10. The DNA of the CDR3 is TGTGCCACCAGTGATCCCCGACCCGGGACAGCCCAAGAGACCCAGTACTTC. This translates into CATSDPRPGTAQETQYF.